These T cell receptor beta chains were read from a single sample in a study of control samples from healthy donors and cancer patients. The table came from immunoSEQ multiplex PCR; TCRdb's copy has only in-frame clones and leaves some out. The sample has about 130,000 clones, approximately 90% seen once. Sequencing was done on a sample of blood. These receptors all stem from a man younger than 30 in good health. The CDR3 runs from the conserved cysteine through the conserved F or W. A D gene is named only where the DNA matches it firmly. Only some rows state a clone size, as once, few, many or a class for expanded clones.

J gene: TRBJ2-3; D gene: .; V gene: TRBV25-1; clone size: .; CDR3 protein: CASSEWEDTQYF; CDR3 DNA: TGTGCCAGCAGTGAATGGGAGGATACGCAGTATTTT
J gene: TRBJ2-6; D gene: .; V gene: TRBV7-3; clone size: .; CDR3 protein: CASSLWSTSGANVLTF; CDR3 DNA: TGTGCCAGCAGCTTATGGTCCACTTCTGGGGCCAACGTCCTGACTTTC
J gene: TRBJ2-7; D gene: .; V gene: TRBV10-1; clone size: .; CDR3 protein: CASSDQGLGEQYF; CDR3 DNA: TGCGCCAGCAGTGATCAGGGTTTGGGGGAGCAGTACTTC
J gene: TRBJ2-5; D gene: .; V gene: TRBV5-6; clone size: .; CDR3 protein: CASFREQGETQYF; CDR3 DNA: TGTGCCAGCTTTCGGGAGCAAGGGGAGACCCAGTACTTC
J gene: TRBJ2-5; D gene: TRBD1; V gene: TRBV25-1; clone size: .; CDR3 protein: CASSGLDRDWETQYF; CDR3 DNA: TGTGCCAGCAGTGGCCTCGACAGGGATTGGGAGACCCAGTACTTC
J gene: TRBJ2-7; D gene: .; V gene: TRBV12-5; clone size: .; CDR3 protein: CASGPPQENPYEQYF; CDR3 DNA: TGTGCTAGTGGTCCTCCACAGGAAAATCCCTACGAGCAGTACTTC
J gene: TRBJ2-1; D gene: .; V gene: TRBV2; clone size: once; CDR3 protein: CASTGNEQFF; CDR3 DNA: TGTGCCAGCACCGGCAATGAGCAGTTCTTC
J gene: TRBJ2-5; D gene: .; V gene: TRBV10-3; clone size: .; CDR3 protein: CAISVGGPGGTQYF; CDR3 DNA: TGTGCCATCAGTGTGGGGGGACCCGGGGGGACCCAGTACTTC
J gene: TRBJ2-3; D gene: .; V gene: TRBV6-1; clone size: .; CDR3 protein: CASSEPFRSTDTQYF; CDR3 DNA: TGTGCCAGCAGTGAACCTTTTAGGAGCACAGATACGCAGTATTTT
J gene: TRBJ2-7; D gene: .; V gene: TRBV30; clone size: once; CDR3 protein: CAWRLDSYEQYF; CDR3 DNA: TGTGCCTGGAGGCTGGACAGCTACGAGCAGTACTTC
J gene: TRBJ1-1; D gene: .; V gene: TRBV6-5; clone size: .; CDR3 protein: CASSRETGSTEAFF; CDR3 DNA: TGTGCCAGCAGCCGAGAAACAGGGAGCACTGAAGCTTTCTTT
J gene: TRBJ1-4; D gene: .; V gene: TRBV7-6; clone size: .; CDR3 protein: CASSFGTGEKLFF; CDR3 DNA: TGTGCCAGCAGCTTTGGAACCGGAGAAAAACTGTTTTTT
J gene: TRBJ2-2; D gene: TRBD2; V gene: TRBV11-3; clone size: .; CDR3 protein: CASSWTSGVNTGELFF; CDR3 DNA: TGTGCCAGCAGCTGGACTAGCGGGGTTAACACCGGGGAGCTGTTTTTT
J gene: TRBJ1-4; D gene: .; V gene: TRBV5-1; clone size: few; CDR3 protein: CASSPQSSTNEKLFF; CDR3 DNA: TGCGCCAGCAGCCCCCAGTCCTCAACTAATGAAAAACTGTTTTTT
J gene: TRBJ1-4; D gene: .; V gene: TRBV6-1; clone size: .; CDR3 protein: CASSEQGRTATNEKLFF; CDR3 DNA: TGTGCCAGCAGTGAACAGGGGCGCACTGCAACTAATGAAAAACTGTTTTTT
J gene: TRBJ1-6; D gene: .; V gene: TRBV27; clone size: .; CDR3 protein: CASSLSGIGILTNSPLHF; CDR3 DNA: TGTGCCAGCAGTTTATCGGGGATTGGTATCCTGACTAATTCACCCCTCCACTTT
J gene: TRBJ1-5; D gene: .; V gene: TRBV12-3/TRBV12-4; clone size: .; CDR3 protein: CASSGQIRQPQHF; CDR3 DNA: TGTGCCAGCAGTGGACAGATACGTCAGCCCCAGCATTTT
J gene: TRBJ1-6; D gene: .; V gene: TRBV6-4; clone size: .; CDR3 protein: CASSPTAQGSPLHF; CDR3 DNA: TGTGCCAGCAGTCCCACTGCACAGGGATCACCCCTCCACTTT
J gene: TRBJ1-4; D gene: .; V gene: TRBV6-5; clone size: once; CDR3 protein: CASRGDNEKLFF; CDR3 DNA: TGTGCCAGCAGGGGTGATAATGAAAAACTGTTTTTT
J gene: TRBJ2-5; D gene: TRBD2; V gene: TRBV5-1; clone size: once; CDR3 protein: CASSLGLAQETQYF; CDR3 DNA: TGCGCCAGCAGCTTGGGACTAGCACAAGAGACCCAGTACTTC
J gene: TRBJ2-7; D gene: .; V gene: TRBV11-2; clone size: once; CDR3 protein: CARGRGNYEQYF; CDR3 DNA: TGTGCCCGAGGGCGGGGAAACTACGAGCAGTACTTC
J gene: TRBJ1-5; D gene: .; V gene: TRBV27; clone size: .; CDR3 protein: CASSFSGTEPQHF; CDR3 DNA: TGTGCCAGCAGTTTCTCGGGGACTGAGCCCCAGCATTTT
J gene: TRBJ1-4; D gene: .; V gene: TRBV6-2/TRBV6-3; clone size: once; CDR3 protein: CASSPFKATNEKLFF; CDR3 DNA: TGTGCCAGCAGTCCATTCAAGGCAACTAATGAAAAACTGTTTTTT
J gene: TRBJ1-2; D gene: TRBD1; V gene: TRBV5-6; clone size: .; CDR3 protein: CASSLEGAGQGTSFYGYTF; CDR3 DNA: TGTGCCAGCAGCTTGGAGGGGGCGGGACAGGGGACGAGTTTCTATGGCTACACCTTC